This TCR beta chain was observed in a study of cytomegalovirus exposure and HLA in healthy donors. General study results and limits: V segments that were indistinguishable, TRBV6-2 and TRBV6-3 among them, were omitted from analysis. In a later analysis, parvovirus B19, influenza, CMV and Epstein-Barr virus appeared linked to several top co-occurrence clusters.

PCR used 60 Vbeta primers and 13 Jbeta primers. Profiling relied on immunoSEQ multiplex PCR, and the TCRdb table lists in-frame clones only, not all of them. The profile shows 150,000 to 200,000 clones, around 86% of them singletons. The germline V gene has CDR1 SGHRS and CDR2 YFSETQ. V lost 0 bases and J 4 bases, leaving 13 bases between the germline ends. CDR3 length: 16 amino acids. As for this clone: Its antigen is not known.

Donors in the study were healthy people who gave bone marrow. J is TRBJ1-4 and V is TRBV5-1; D is unresolved. Material: PBMCs. The clonotype comes from a woman younger than 30 in good health and CMV-seronegative. CDR3 in DNA: TGCGCCAGCAGCTTGGCGGTGTCGGGATTTAATGAAAAACTGTTTTTT. This encodes CASSLAVSGFNEKLFF.